This is a list of T cell receptor beta chains from one sample in a study of metastatic and nonmetastatic thyroid tumors. MiXCR was used by TCRdb to re-call the PCR reads. The sample has around 45,000 clones, roughly 15% seen once; the top ten hold roughly 20%. The specimen sequenced was blood. The receptor source for this set is a female donor with papillary thyroid cancer or a benign thyroid nodule (not recorded which). Some clones in this sample may be carry-over from other donors' samples. Both conserved end residues are part of each CDR3. Fields, in order: J gene, V gene, D gene, clone size, CDR3 protein, CDR3 DNA. D genes are given only for firm matches. Size values are once, few and many counts, or a class for expanded clones, and some rows have none.

>TRBJ2-4|TRBV2|.|few
CASSEAVRNTQYF
TGTGCCAGCAGTGAAGCGGTTCGGAACACTCAGTACTTC
>TRBJ2-1|TRBV20-1|.|.
CSARDLEAGDLGQFF
TGCAGTGCTAGAGATCTTGAGGCAGGAGACCTGGGGCAGTTCTTC
>TRBJ2-3|TRBV6-4|TRBD2|many
CASTGTSGRTDTQYF
TGTGCCAGCACTGGGACTAGCGGGAGAACAGATACGCAGTATTTT
>TRBJ1-1|TRBV5-1|.|many
CASSLAPANTEAFF
TGCGCCAGCAGCTTGGCCCCAGCGAACACTGAAGCTTTCTTT
>TRBJ2-7|TRBV28|.|.
CASIPAEAAISCEQYF
TGTGCCAGCATCCCCGCGGAAGCGGCGATCTCCTGCGAGCAGTACTTC
>TRBJ2-3|TRBV3-1|TRBD2|many
CASSHGTSAADTQYF
TGTGCCAGCAGCCACGGGACTAGCGCCGCAGATACGCAGTATTTT
>TRBJ2-7|TRBV9|.|.
CASSVGIMNEHYF
TGTGCCAGCAGCGTAGGAATTATGAACGAGCATTACTTC
>TRBJ2-6|TRBV10-1|.|many
CASSSGEAGANVLTF
TGCGCCAGCAGCTCAGGGGAGGCTGGGGCCAACGTCCTGACTTTC
>TRBJ1-4|TRBV6-1|TRBD1|medium-sized
CASSPGGTGAEKLFF
TGTGCCAGCAGTCCCGGGGGGACAGGGGCAGAAAAACTGTTTTTT
>TRBJ1-5|TRBV19|.|.
CATRTAHGNQPQHF
TGTGCCACCCGGACAGCCCATGGCAATCAGCCCCAGCATTTT
>TRBJ1-1|TRBV20-1|TRBD1|.
CSARFGTGGGSTEAFF
TGCAGTGCTAGATTTGGGACAGGGGGCGGAAGCACTGAAGCTTTCTTT
>TRBJ2-3|TRBV5-1|.|many
CASSSLSTDTQYF
TGCGCCAGCAGCTCCCTCAGCACAGATACGCAGTATTTT
>TRBJ1-1|TRBV5-4|.|.
CASSSRVNTEAFF
TGTGCCAGCAGCTCCAGGGTGAACACTGAAGCTTTCTTT
>TRBJ2-3|TRBV18|TRBD1|many
CASSPPGQGSTDTQYF
TGTGCCAGCTCCCCACCGGGACAGGGAAGCACAGATACGCAGTATTTT
>TRBJ1-2|TRBV5-1|.|.
CASSPRGGYGYTF
TGCGCCAGCAGCCCGAGAGGAGGGTATGGCTACACCTTC
>TRBJ2-5|TRBV7-9|TRBD2|many
CASSQTGTSPNF
TGTGCCAGCAGCCAAACCGGGACTAGCCCGAACTTC
>TRBJ2-7|TRBV28|.|many
CASNSAGEGGSYEQYF
TGTGCCAGCAACAGCGCCGGGGAGGGGGGCTCCTACGAGCAGTACTTC
>TRBJ2-3|TRBV20-1|.|once
CSVPTDHGTDTQYF
TGCAGTGTGCCGACGGATCACGGCACAGATACGCAGTATTTT
>TRBJ1-3|TRBV28|TRBD1|many
CASCPQGASGNTIYF
TGTGCCAGCTGCCCGCAGGGGGCGTCTGGAAACACCATATATTTT
>TRBJ2-7|TRBV28|.|.
CASRTAYEQYF
TGTGCCTCTCGGACAGCCTACGAGCAGTACTTC
>TRBJ2-6|TRBV6-1|.|many
CASKLGGANVLTF
TGTGCCAGCAAGTTGGGTGGGGCCAACGTCCTGACTTTC
>TRBJ1-6|TRBV7-9|TRBD1|once
CASSFGQGNSPLHF
TGTGCCAGCAGCTTTGGACAGGGAAATTCACCCCTCCACTTT
>TRBJ1-4|TRBV6-1|.|few
CASSDTRVLFF
TGTGCCAGCAGTGATACCAGGGTACTGTTTTTT
>TRBJ2-2|TRBV12-3/TRBV12-4|.|.
CASSLRGWGANTGELFF
TGTGCCAGCAGTTTAAGGGGTTGGGGGGCGAACACCGGGGAGCTGTTTTTT
>TRBJ2-1|TRBV19|.|many
CASSILTRSEQFF
TGTGCCAGTAGTATTCTCACTAGGAGTGAGCAGTTCTTC
>TRBJ2-7|TRBV5-1|TRBD2|once
CASSFLSGGLSGEQYF
TGCGCCAGCAGCTTCCTTAGCGGGGGGCTCTCAGGCGAGCAGTACTTC
>TRBJ2-7|TRBV28|TRBD2|many
CASSSPSSGLAYEQYF
TGTGCCAGCAGTTCCCCATCCTCGGGACTAGCCTACGAGCAGTACTTC
>TRBJ2-7|TRBV7-6|.|.
CASSLEAGTHEQYF
TGTGCCAGCAGCTTAGAGGCAGGGACCCACGAGCAGTACTTC
>TRBJ1-2|TRBV6-4|.|many
CASSDEFGFSGYTF
TGTGCCAGCAGTGACGAATTCGGTTTCTCCGGCTACACCTTC
>TRBJ2-2|TRBV5-5|.|many
CASSLEGGTGELFF
TGTGCCAGCAGCTTGGAGGGGGGCACCGGGGAGCTGTTTTTT
>TRBJ2-7|TRBV11-1|.|.
CASSLTRQGRGYEQYF
TGTGCCAGCAGCTTAACACGACAAGGGAGAGGGTACGAGCAGTACTTC
>TRBJ1-6|TRBV7-6|.|.
CASSGEVGNSPLHF
TGTGCCAGCAGTGGGGAAGTTGGTAATTCACCCCTCCACTTT
>TRBJ2-3|TRBV7-3|TRBD2|many
CASSAGLAHTDTQYF
TGTGCCAGCAGCGCAGGACTAGCGCACACAGATACGCAGTATTTT
>TRBJ2-5|TRBV27|TRBD1|many
CASRKDRGNQETQYF
TGTGCCAGCAGAAAGGACAGGGGGAATCAAGAGACCCAGTACTTC
>TRBJ2-1|TRBV9|.|.
CASSVVGLAANEQFF
TGTGCCAGCAGCGTAGTTGGTCTAGCAGCGAATGAGCAGTTCTTC